This TCR beta chain came from a study of sequential checkpoint blockade in melanoma. The method was immunoSEQ multiplex PCR; TCRdb's version includes in-frame clones alone and lacks a portion of them. The data contain 20,000 to 25,000 clones, roughly 78% of them singletons. Treatment indicated: randomized to nivolumab then ipilimumab (arm A) or the reverse (arm B). Sorted cells were live CD3+CD8+, lacking CD19 and CD56, from PBMCs. The CDR3 covers 15 residues. Per the germline V gene, CDR1 is MDHEN and CDR2 is SYDVKM. Trimming pared 10 bases from V and 2 bases from J, leaving 18 bases between. The chain is built from TRBV28 and TRBJ1-5, with D perhaps matching TRBD1 (6 bases). The source is a human donor with melanoma. The sequences come from CD8+ T cells sorted from blood (inferred from file names), collected from a patient given nivolumab and ipilimumab in sequence. The CDR3 loop is CATSGGGGGNQPQHF. The DNA of the CDR3 is TGTGCCACCTCGGGAGGTGGGGGCGGCAATCAGCCCCAGCATTTT.